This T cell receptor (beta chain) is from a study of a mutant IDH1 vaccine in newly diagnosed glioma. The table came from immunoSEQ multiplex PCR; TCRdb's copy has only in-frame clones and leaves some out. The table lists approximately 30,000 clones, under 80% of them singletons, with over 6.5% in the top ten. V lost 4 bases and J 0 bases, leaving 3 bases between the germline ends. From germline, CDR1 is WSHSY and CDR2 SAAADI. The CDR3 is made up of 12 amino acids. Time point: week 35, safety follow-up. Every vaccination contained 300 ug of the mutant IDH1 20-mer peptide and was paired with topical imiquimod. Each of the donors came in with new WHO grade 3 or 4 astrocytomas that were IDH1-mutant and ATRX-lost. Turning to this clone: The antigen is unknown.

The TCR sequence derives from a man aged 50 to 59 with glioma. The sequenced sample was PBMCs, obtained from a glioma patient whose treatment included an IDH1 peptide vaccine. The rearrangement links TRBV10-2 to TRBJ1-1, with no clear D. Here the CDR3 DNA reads TGCGCCAGCAGTGGCATGAACACTGAAGCTTTCTTT. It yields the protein CASSGMNTEAFF.